Reported below is one T cell receptor (beta chain). This sample is drawn from a study of blood T cell repertoires in COVID-19. In the study's own analysis: Researchers report that nucleated cell counts were estimated from reference gene primer amplification. The assay was immunoSEQ multiplex PCR, and TCRdb's table has in-frame clones only and misses some. That table furnishes V, J and clone size, whereas the DNA furnished D and trimming. The data show some 150,000 clones, 65% to 90% seen once. This CDR3 is built from 13 residues. Trimming removed 5 bases from V and 7 bases from J, with 12 bases in between. CDR1 SEHNR and CDR2 FQNEAQ come from the germline V gene (reference sequence).

V is TRBV7-9 and J is TRBJ2-1; D is perhaps TRBD1 (6 bases). Sequenced: peripheral blood. This TCR was recovered from a man in his sixties or seventies with acute or convalescent COVID-19. The CDR3 region has the DNA TGTGCCAGCAGCGCACCCAGGGGAAATGAGCAGTTCTTC. It is translated as CASSAPRGNEQFF.